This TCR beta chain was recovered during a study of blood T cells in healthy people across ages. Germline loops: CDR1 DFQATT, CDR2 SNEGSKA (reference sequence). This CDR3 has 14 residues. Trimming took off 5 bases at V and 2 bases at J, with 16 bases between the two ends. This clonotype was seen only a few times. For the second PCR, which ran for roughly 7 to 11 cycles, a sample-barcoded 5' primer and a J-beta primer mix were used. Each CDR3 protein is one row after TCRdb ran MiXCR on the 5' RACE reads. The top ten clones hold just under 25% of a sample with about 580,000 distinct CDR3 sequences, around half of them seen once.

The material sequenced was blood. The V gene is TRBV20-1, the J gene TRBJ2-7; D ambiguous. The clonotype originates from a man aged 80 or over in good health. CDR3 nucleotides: TGCAGTGCTCAGAGATCTGCTCCCCCCTACGAGCAGTACTTC. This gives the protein CSAQRSAPPYEQYF.